This TCR beta chain was recorded in a study of blood T cell repertoires in COVID-19 (dated by TCRdb to 2020 to 2022). The study in broad terms: Samples from collaborators originated in the United States, Italy and Spain and spanned both the acute and convalescent phases of COVID-19. The sample metadata nearly always contained a de-identified subject ID, COVID-19 status, age in years and sex. The prospective study material was composed of cDNA or gDNA derived from T cells, B-cell-depleted T cells, or PBMCs. Samples came from the ongoing ImmuneRACE study (first 160 participants) plus 1,254 subjects from 6 global collaborators. The dataset comprised deeply sampled blood TCRbeta repertoires from subjects exposed to, actively infected with, or recovered from COVID-19. The repertoires were released in a freely available public database meant as a resource for research on the immune response to SARS-CoV-2. HLA class I and class II types, where available, came from metadata supplied by the sample provider rather than from assay-based typing.

Collaborating institutions collected whole blood in K2EDTA tubes following their own protocols. For TCRbeta analysis, collaborator samples were shipped as frozen whole blood, as isolated PBMCs, or as DNA extracted from either sample type. Regarding this clone: Its antigen is not yet known. Nothing much larger sits one base from this clone, and base qualities are not available.

The immunoSEQ Assay, a bias-controlled multiplex PCR, was used to amplify TCRbeta CDR3 regions from genomic DNA. On the study's bioinformatics: The number of nucleated cells in each sample was estimated by amplification of reference gene primers within the assay. To quantify the absolute abundance of each unique TCRbeta CDR3 rearrangement, sequence reads were collapsed and filtered. For each sample, productive Simpson clonality was calculated by taking the square root of Simpson's diversity index across productive rearrangements. This is the immuneACCESS table as TCRdb keeps it, with only in-frame sequences that have V and J called. A part of the clones is gone; compared with another copy, unresolved V genes explain less than half, and the rest is unexplained. V, J and clone size reflect that table, while D and trimming were determined from the DNA. The sample table records approximately 73,000 clones; approximately 89% of these occur just once. The ten largest clonotypes hold more than 1.5% of the sample.

Here is what the overall study found, with its caveats: How much clinical and demographic metadata was included differed by source and by participant, and the metadata was provided uncurated.

The germline V gene (reference sequence) supplies CDR1 SSHAT and CDR2 FNYEAQ. From the cysteine through the phenylalanine, the CDR3 covers 15 amino acids. The kept DNA is CDR3 alone, 45 bases in frame from the first base. V was cut back by 0 bases and J by 1 base, leaving a gap of 9 bases between them. This receptor was identified in a woman aged 55-70 years with acute or convalescent COVID-19. The rearrangement combines TRBV7-7 with TRBJ2-5, with TRBD1 as a weak D call on 5 bases. Sequenced sample: peripheral blood. The CDR3 corresponds to CASSLAAGLQETQYF. The DNA sequence is TGTGCCAGCAGCTTAGCGGCAGGGCTCCAAGAGACCCAGTACTTC.